The following is a T cell receptor beta chain sequence with its context. Its antigen is undetermined. These data originate in a study of beta chain features in type 1 diabetes. Regarding the study as a whole: In the patient group, naive, central memory and Treg TCRB repertoires seemed more alike than in the healthy donor group.

Based on CD45RO/CCR7/CD25/CD127/CD95/CD27, CD4+ regulatory, stem cell-like memory, naive and central memory cells were sorted. The sequenced template was cDNA made from the entire isolated RNA. The study sequenced naive, central memory and regulatory T cell samples to an average of roughly 3.8 million reads. Here immunoSEQ multiplex PCR was the method, and the copy in TCRdb shows in-frame clones only, minus some. The data show about 220,000 clones, with roughly a tenth seen just once and over 1% held by the top ten. This CDR3 spans 19 amino acids. The germline CDR1 and CDR2 sequences are MGHRA and YSYEKL. Trimming removed 2 bases from V and 2 bases from J; junction bases left unmatched: 16.

The rearrangement uses TRBV4-1 and TRBJ2-5; TRBD2 aligns across 8 bases. The sample comprised central memory CD4+ T cells from blood. This clonotype was sampled from a man aged 18 to 29 in good health. This chain's CDR3 is CASSQLPQENSGTQETQYF. The CDR3 region has the DNA TGCGCCAGCAGCCAACTACCGCAGGAAAATAGCGGGACACAAGAGACCCAGTACTTC.